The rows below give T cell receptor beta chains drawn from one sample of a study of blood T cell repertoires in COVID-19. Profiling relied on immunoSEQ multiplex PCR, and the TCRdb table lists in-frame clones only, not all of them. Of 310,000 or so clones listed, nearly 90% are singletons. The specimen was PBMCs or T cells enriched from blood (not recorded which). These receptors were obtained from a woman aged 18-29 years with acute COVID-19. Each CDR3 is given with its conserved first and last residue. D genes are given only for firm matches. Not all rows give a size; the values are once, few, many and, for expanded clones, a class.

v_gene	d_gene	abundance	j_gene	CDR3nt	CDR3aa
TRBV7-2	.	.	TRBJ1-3	TGTGCCAGCAGCCCAGACAGGAACTCTGGAAACACCATATATTTT	CASSPDRNSGNTIYF
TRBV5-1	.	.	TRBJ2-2	TGCGCCAGCAGCTATGGGAGTGGCACCGGGGAGCTGTTTTTT	CASSYGSGTGELFF
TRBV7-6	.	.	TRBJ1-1	TGTGCCAGCAGCTTAGGGAGGGGAAACAGACTGAACACTGAAGCTTTCTTT	CASSLGRGNRLNTEAFF
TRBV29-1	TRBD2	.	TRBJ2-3	TGCAGCGTGGGACTAGCGGGGACTAGCACAGATACGCAGTATTTT	CSVGLAGTSTDTQYF
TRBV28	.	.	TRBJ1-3	TGTGCCACGATGCGGGTTCCCTCTGGAAACACCATATATTTT	CATMRVPSGNTIYF
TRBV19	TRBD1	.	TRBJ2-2	TGTGCCAGTAGTCTGGACAGGGTTCGGGCGAACACCGGGGAGCTGTTTTTT	CASSLDRVRANTGELFF
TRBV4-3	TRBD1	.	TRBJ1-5	TGCGCCAGCAGCCACGGGACAGGGTTCAATCAGCCCCAGCATTTT	CASSHGTGFNQPQHF
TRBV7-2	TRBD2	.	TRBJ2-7	TGTGCCAGCAGCTTGGGACTAGCGGGAGGCAAGCAGTACTTC	CASSLGLAGGKQYF
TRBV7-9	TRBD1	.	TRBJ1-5	TGTGCCAGCAGCTTGACAGGGGGCCGGGAGCCCCAGCATTTT	CASSLTGGREPQHF
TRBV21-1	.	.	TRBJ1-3	TGTGCCAGCAGCGAGAGGCGGGACAGGGGCGTGAACACCATATATTTT	CASSERRDRGVNTIYF
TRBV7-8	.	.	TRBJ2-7	TGTGCCAGCAGCTTAGTCAGAGCGAGGGACGAGCAGTACTTC	CASSLVRARDEQYF
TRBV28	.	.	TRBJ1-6	TGTGCCAGCAGTACGCTTGCAAACAGGGCCTCACCCCTCCACTTT	CASSTLANRASPLHF
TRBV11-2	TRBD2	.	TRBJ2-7	TGTGCCAGCAGCTTAGGACTAGCGGGAGAGTACGAGCAGTACTTC	CASSLGLAGEYEQYF
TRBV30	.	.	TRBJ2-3	TGTGCCTGGAGTGTATCTGCAGGCTATAGCACAGATACGCAGTATTTT	CAWSVSAGYSTDTQYF
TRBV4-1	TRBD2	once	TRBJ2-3	TGCGCCAGCAGCCAAGGGCGGGAGGGCCTCTTGGGTACGCAGTATTTT	CASSQGREGLLGTQYF
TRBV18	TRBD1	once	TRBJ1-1	TGTGCCAGCTCACCACCGCCGGGACAGGGGAACACTGAAGCTTTCTTT	CASSPPPGQGNTEAFF
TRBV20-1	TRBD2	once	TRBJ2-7	TGCAGTGCTAGTGATAGCGGGACTAGGGGCTCCTACGAGCAGTACTTC	CSASDSGTRGSYEQYF
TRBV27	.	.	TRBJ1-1	TGTGCCAGCAGTTTACGCCCTGGGGGGTACACTGAAGCTTTCTTT	CASSLRPGGYTEAFF
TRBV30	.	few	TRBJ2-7	TGTGCCTGGAGTGTTCGGGTTTTTGGCGAGCAGTACTTC	CAWSVRVFGEQYF
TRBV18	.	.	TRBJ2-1	TGTGCCAGCTCACCAGGGATAGCGCGGAACAATGAGCAGTTCTTC	CASSPGIARNNEQFF
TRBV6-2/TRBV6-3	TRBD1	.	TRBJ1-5	TGTGCCAGCAGCTTGTCTCCGGGACAGGGTCTGGCCCAGCATTTT	CASSLSPGQGLAQHF
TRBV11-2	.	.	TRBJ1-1	TGTGCCAGCAGCTTAGGCGCAGGAAACACTGAAGCTTTCTTT	CASSLGAGNTEAFF
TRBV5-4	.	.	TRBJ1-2	TGTGCCAGCAGCTTGGGTGCAGGGGTACATAACTATGGCTACACCTTC	CASSLGAGVHNYGYTF
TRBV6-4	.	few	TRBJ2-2	TGTGCCAGCAGTGAGTCGTTGACCGGGGAGCTGTTTTTT	CASSESLTGELFF
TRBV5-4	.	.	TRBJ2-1	TGTGCCAGCAGCTGGGGTCCAGGGTCGCGCTCCTACAATGAGCAGTTCTTC	CASSWGPGSRSYNEQFF
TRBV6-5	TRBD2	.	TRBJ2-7	TGTGCCATCAAGACTAGCGGGAGTTACGAGCAGTACTTC	CAIKTSGSYEQYF
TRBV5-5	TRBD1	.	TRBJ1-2	TGTGCCAGCAGCTTGTGGCGGGGGACAGGGTATGGCTACACCTTC	CASSLWRGTGYGYTF
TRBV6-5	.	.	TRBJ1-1	TGTGCCAGCAGTTACAACAGAAACACTGAAGCTTTCTTT	CASSYNRNTEAFF
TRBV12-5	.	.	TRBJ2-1	TGTGCTAGTGGTTTGTCGGTGCCAAATGAGCAGTTCTTC	CASGLSVPNEQFF
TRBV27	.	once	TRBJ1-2	TGTGCCAGCAGGGGGGGGAACTACTATGGCTACACCTTC	CASRGGNYYGYTF
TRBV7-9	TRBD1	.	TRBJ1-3	TGTGCCAGCAGCTTAATGGACAGGGGTGGAAACACCATATATTTT	CASSLMDRGGNTIYF
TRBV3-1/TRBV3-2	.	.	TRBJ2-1	TGTGCCAGCAGCCAAGAAGGACACCGGCGGGAGCAGTTCTTC	CASSQEGHRREQFF
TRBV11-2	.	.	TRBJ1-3	TGTGCCAGCAGCTTACCGACAGGACCAAGAAACACCATATATTTT	CASSLPTGPRNTIYF
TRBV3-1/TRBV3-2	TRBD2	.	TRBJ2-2	TGTGCCAGCAGCCTCGGGGGTAGCGGGATGGCATCCGGGGAGCTGTTTTTT	CASSLGGSGMASGELFF
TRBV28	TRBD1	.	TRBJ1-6	TGTGCCAGCAGTTTATTCGGGCAGGGTGGGGACAGTTCACCCCTCCACTTT	CASSLFGQGGDSSPLHF
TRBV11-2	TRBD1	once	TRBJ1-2	TGTGCCAGCAGCTCCACAGGGGGCTTGGGGTATGGCTACACCTTC	CASSSTGGLGYGYTF